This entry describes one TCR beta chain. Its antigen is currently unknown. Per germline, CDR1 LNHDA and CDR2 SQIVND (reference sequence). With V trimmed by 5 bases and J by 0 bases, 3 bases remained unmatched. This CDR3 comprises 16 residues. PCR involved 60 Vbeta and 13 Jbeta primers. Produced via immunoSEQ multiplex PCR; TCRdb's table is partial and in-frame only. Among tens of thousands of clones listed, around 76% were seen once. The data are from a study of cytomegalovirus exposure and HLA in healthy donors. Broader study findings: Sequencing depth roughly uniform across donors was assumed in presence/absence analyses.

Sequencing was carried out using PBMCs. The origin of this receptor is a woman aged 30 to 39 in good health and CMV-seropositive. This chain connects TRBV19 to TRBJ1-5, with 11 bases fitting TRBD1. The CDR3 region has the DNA TGTGCCAGTAGTGGGACAGGGGGTAATAGCAATCAGCCCCAGCATTTT. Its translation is CASSGTGGNSNQPQHF.